The 20 T cell receptor beta chains below were found in one sample sequenced in a study of T-cell reconstitution after alpha-beta-depleted transplantation in children. Preparing the TCRbeta library involved the use of unique molecular identifiers. TCRdb used MiXCR to reprocess the PCR reads, holding one entry per CDR3 protein. Among around 380,000 distinct CDR3 sequences, 11% were seen once, and the ten largest hold roughly 6%. The sequenced sample was PBMCs from the stem cell graft donor, obtained from the stem cell graft. All receptors come from a human donor who donated a stem cell graft to a child with acute myeloid leukemia.

This clonotype was seen a few times. This chain connects TRBV5-1 to TRBJ1-5, with D unclear. Germline V CDR1 and CDR2: SGHRS, YFSETQ. This CDR3 comprises 15 residues. Trimming removed 0 bases from V and 0 bases from J, with 7 bases in between. This CDR3 is CASSLATASNQPQHF. CDR3 DNA: TGCGCCAGCAGCTTGGCTACAGCTAGCAATCAGCCCCAGCATTTT. The full variable domain, in which reference TRBV5-1 and TRBJ1-5 provide the parts outside the CDR3, is KAGVTQTPRYLIKTRGQQVTLSCSPISGHRSVSWYQQTPGQGLQFLFEYFSETQRNKGNFPGRFSGRQFSNSRSEMNVSTLELGDSALYLCASSLATASNQPQHFGDGTRLSIL.

Many counts were recorded for this clonotype. V usage is TRBV29-1 and J usage is TRBJ2-1; no reliable D call. CDR1 is SQVTM and CDR2 is ANQGSEA in the germline V gene. The ends were cut back, 7 bases at V and 4 bases at J, with 17 bases in the middle. The CDR3 runs 14 residues. CDR3 loop: CSASPGIGYNEQFF. The CDR3 DNA sequence: TGCAGCGCCTCCCCGGGTATCGGGTACAATGAGCAGTTCTTC.

The chain joins TRBV12-1 to TRBJ2-7; the table calls TRBD2, which could not be checked here. TRBV12-1 is classified as a pseudogene. The CDR3 is 17 residues long. CDR3 amino acids: CASSPGTSGSWRNEQYF. DNA for the CDR3: TGTGCCAGCAGCCCAGGGACTAGCGGGAGCTGGCGCAACGAGCAGTACTTC.

Only a few counts were recorded for this clonotype. CDR3 coding DNA: TGCAGCGTTGTTCTCGACAGATACGAGCAGTACTTC. Its protein is CSVVLDRYEQYF. The rearrangement uses TRBV29-1 and TRBJ2-7; D may be TRBD1 (5 bases). CDR1 is SQVTM, CDR2 ANQGSEA, per germline. The V and J ends lost 4 bases and 4 bases respectively, with 11 bases between them. The CDR3 consists of 12 residues.

This clonotype was recorded at least ten times. The J gene is TRBJ1-6, the V gene TRBV4-3; D gene ambiguous. Trimming took 1 base from V and 0 from J, leaving 7 bases between them. CDR3 length equals 16 residues. Germline V gene lookup returns CDR1 LGHNA and CDR2 YSLEER. The chain's CDR3 is CASSQGGSSYNSPLHF. For the CDR3, the DNA is TGCGCCAGCAGCCAAGGCGGGAGCTCCTATAATTCACCCCTCCACTTT.

The genes are TRBV7-2 and TRBJ2-3; a possible D gene is TRBD1 (5 bases). There are 16 residues in the CDR3. V lost 3 bases to trimming and J lost 0 bases, with 13 bases between them. Germline CDR1 and CDR2: SGHTA and FQGNSA. The chain's CDR3 is CASSFFDRPSTDTQYF. In nucleotides, the CDR3 is TGTGCCAGCAGCTTTTTTGACAGACCTAGCACAGATACGCAGTATTTT.

This clonotype has more than one count but fewer than ten. The genes are TRBV5-1 and TRBJ1-1, with a tentative D call TRBD1 (5 bases). With 3 bases removed from V and 2 bases from J, the gap between germline ends came to 14 bases. Germline values: CDR1 SGHRS, CDR2 YFSETQ. The CDR3 consists of 15 residues. Here the CDR3 DNA reads TGCGCCAGCAGCTCCTATACAGGTAGAAACACTGAAGCTTTCTTT. Translation: CASSSYTGRNTEAFF.

In its sample, this clonotype was seen a few times. This sequence joins TRBV12-3 or TRBV12-4 and TRBJ2-3, with D possibly TRBD2 on 6 matching bases. The V and J ends lost 6 bases and 0 bases respectively, with 19 bases between them. The CDR3 covers 17 residues. CDR3: CASRNRRATASTDTQYF. For the CDR3, the DNA is TGTGCCAGCAGGAACCGGAGGGCTACTGCGAGCACAGATACGCAGTATTTT.

The chain is built from TRBV18 and TRBJ1-6, with 9 bases fitting TRBD1. The CDR3 is 16 amino acids. The germline V gene has CDR1 KGHSH and CDR2 LQKENI. J lost 7 bases, V lost 0 bases, and 4 bases had no gene match. CDR3 nucleotide sequence: TGTGCCAGCTCACCACCGGGACAGGGCGGGAATTCACCCCTCCACTTT. Encoded protein: CASSPPGQGGNSPLHF.

V gene TRBV6-1 combines with J gene TRBJ2-5; 9 bases agree with TRBD2. The V segment lost 7 bases and the J segment 5 bases; nucleotides outside the gene matches: 5. This CDR3 has 13 residues. In germline, CDR1 is MNHNS, CDR2 SASEGT. DNA of the CDR3: TGTGCCAGCACCCAAAGCGGGGGGGAGACCCAGTACTTC. This codes for CASTQSGGETQYF.

This clonotype was counted only a few times. This chain links TRBV19 with TRBJ2-2; D perhaps matches TRBD1 (6 bases). The CDR3 length is 15 residues. V was trimmed by 5 bases and J by 7 bases, leaving 17 bases between them. The germline V gene encodes CDR1 LNHDA and CDR2 SQIVND (reference sequence). The CDR3 loop reads CASSPGVGGIGELFF. The CDR3 DNA is TGTGCCAGTAGTCCAGGGGTAGGGGGAATCGGGGAGCTGTTTTTT. The whole variable domain, filled in from reference TRBV19 and TRBJ2-2, reads DGGITQSPKYLFRKEGQNVTLSCEQNLNHDAMYWYRQDPGQGLRLIYYSQIVNDFQKGDIAEGYSVSREKKESFPLTVTSAQKNPTAFYLCASSPGVGGIGELFFGEGSRLTVL.

This clonotype has more than one count but fewer than ten. The J gene is TRBJ2-1, the V gene TRBV6-1; 7 bases are shared with TRBD2. V was pared by 4 bases and J by 6 bases, with 12 bases of the junction left unmatched. The CDR3 sequence is 16 residues long. Germline CDR1 MNHNS, CDR2 SASEGT. The CDR3 nucleotides read TGTGCCAGCAGTGGGGCTTGGGCGGGAGTACTCAATGAGCAGTTCTTC. Its protein is CASSGAWAGVLNEQFF.

This clonotype appeared a few times. The V gene is TRBV29-1, the J gene TRBJ1-1, with D possibly TRBD1 on 6 matching bases. Deletions cut 7 bases from V and 4 bases from J, with 16 bases between. CDR1 is SQVTM, CDR2 ANQGSEA, per germline. The CDR3 loop spans 13 amino acids. Here the CDR3 DNA reads TGCAGCGCCGGGGACACACCCCGCACTGAAGCTTTCTTT. The encoded protein is CSAGDTPRTEAFF.

This clonotype has more than one count but fewer than ten. The chain employs TRBV7-8 and TRBJ2-4; D gene ambiguous. Germline lookup yields CDR1 SGHVS and CDR2 FQNEAQ. V was shortened by 1 base and J by 15 bases, with 10 bases between the two germline ends. This CDR3 contains 11 residues. CDR3 sequence: CASSLGTQWYF. In nucleotides, the CDR3 is TGTGCCAGCAGCTTAGGGACCCAGTGGTACTTC. The variable domain in full, completed from reference TRBV7-8 and TRBJ2-4, reads GAGVSQSPRYKVAKRGQDVALRCDPISGHVSLFWYQQALGQGPEFLTYFQNEAQLDKSGLPSDRFFAERPEGSVSTLKIQRTQQEDSAVYLCASSLGTQWYFGAGTRLSVL.

This clonotype was found many times. The gene calls are TRBV4-1 and TRBJ2-5; 9 nucleotides agree with TRBD2. The J segment lost 5 bases and the V segment lost 3 bases, leaving 22 bases of the junction unmatched. The CDR3 has 20 amino acids. Germline CDR1 is MGHRA and CDR2 is YSYEKL. CDR3 in amino acids: CASSHRDGRTSVGGLETQYF. CDR3 coding DNA: TGCGCCAGCAGCCACAGGGACGGAAGGACTAGCGTTGGTGGCCTTGAGACCCAGTACTTC.

The genes are TRBV3-1 and TRBJ2-3, with TRBD2 identical over 10 bases. V shed 11 bases and J 4 bases; nucleotides not matched to a gene: 18. Germline CDR1 and CDR2: LGHDT and YNNKEL (reference sequence). The CDR3 spans 17 residues. The CDR3 sequence is CASTQPTLAGVADTQYF. DNA of the CDR3: TGTGCCTCCACCCAACCCACTCTAGCGGGGGTAGCAGATACGCAGTATTTT.

There are a few counts of this clonotype. CDR3 coding DNA: TGTGCCAGCAGCCCCAAAATACCGGGGCCCACAGATACGCAGTATTTT. Its translation is CASSPKIPGPTDTQYF. This sequence joins TRBV11-2 and TRBJ2-3; either TRBD1 or TRBD2 may supply D (5 bases each). The CDR3 sequence is 16 residues long. V was trimmed by 5 bases and J by 2 bases, leaving 17 bases between them. Germline CDR1 is SGHAT and CDR2 is FQNNGV.

This clonotype was picked up many times. The V gene is TRBV5-1, the J gene TRBJ2-5, with D possibly TRBD2 on 5 matching bases. Germline V gene sequence: CDR1 SGHRS, CDR2 YFSETQ. The CDR3 sequence is 13 residues long. The germline V and J ends were trimmed by 7 bases and 5 bases, with 15 bases remaining between them. In DNA form, the CDR3 reads TGCGCCAGCTCTAACCCGGGCGGGGAGACCCAGTACTTC. Protein sequence: CASSNPGGETQYF.

This clonotype was counted between two and nine times. The chain uses TRBV15 and TRBJ2-6, with D possibly being TRBD2 (5 bases). V was pared by 5 bases and J by 1 base, with 6 bases between. CDR3 length: 14 amino acids. Germline-derived CDR1 and CDR2 are LNHNV and YYDKDF (reference sequence). The CDR3, as DNA: TGTGCCACCAGCTCGGGATCTGGGGCCAACGTCCTGACTTTC. This sequence encodes CATSSGSGANVLTF.

As DNA, the CDR3 is TGTGCCAGCAGCTCGGCGGAACGACAGAATCAGCCCCAGCATTTT. Protein product: CASSSAERQNQPQHF. This rearrangement joins TRBV5-5 to TRBJ1-5; D is perhaps TRBD1 (5 bases). The ends were cut back, 3 bases at V and 4 bases at J, with 14 bases in the middle. Germline CDR1 SGHKS, CDR2 YYEKEE (reference sequence). The CDR3 contains 15 residues.